This is a list of T cell receptor beta chains from one sample in a study of beta chain features in type 1 diabetes. This table comes from immunoSEQ multiplex PCR, and its TCRdb copy is limited to in-frame clones, with some not included. The data hold 10,000 to 15,000 clones, with about half observed a single time. Sequencing input: stem cell memory CD4+ T cells from blood. Source of these receptors: a man younger than 30 in good health. Each CDR3 is given with its conserved first and last residue. The D gene is left open where the match is weak. Part of the rows lack a size; the others show once, few, many or a class for expanded clones.

j_gene: TRBJ1-4
d_gene: TRBD1
abundance: .
v_gene: TRBV10-3
CDR3aa: CAISGQGDEKLFF
CDR3nt: TGTGCCATCAGCGGACAGGGAGATGAAAAACTGTTTTTT

j_gene: TRBJ1-5
d_gene: .
abundance: .
v_gene: TRBV10-3
CDR3aa: CAISEQGNQPQHF
CDR3nt: TGTGCCATCAGTGAGCAGGGGAATCAGCCCCAGCATTTT

j_gene: TRBJ2-3
d_gene: .
abundance: .
v_gene: TRBV15
CDR3aa: CATSRDTSTSTDTQYF
CDR3nt: TGTGCCACCAGCAGAGATACGAGCACCAGCACAGATACGCAGTATTTT

j_gene: TRBJ1-2
d_gene: TRBD1
abundance: .
v_gene: TRBV18
CDR3aa: CASSPPAGQNYGYTF
CDR3nt: TGTGCCAGCTCACCACCGGCGGGACAGAACTATGGCTACACCTTC

j_gene: TRBJ1-2
d_gene: .
abundance: .
v_gene: TRBV19
CDR3aa: CASRGHRDLYGYTF
CDR3nt: TGTGCCAGTAGAGGTCACAGGGATTTGTATGGCTACACCTTC

j_gene: TRBJ1-1
d_gene: .
abundance: few
v_gene: TRBV4-2
CDR3aa: CASSQEALNTEAFF
CDR3nt: TGTGCCAGCAGCCAAGAGGCATTGAACACTGAAGCTTTCTTT

j_gene: TRBJ2-1
d_gene: TRBD1
abundance: .
v_gene: TRBV6-4
CDR3aa: CALDRGYNEQFF
CDR3nt: TGTGCTTTGGACAGGGGTTACAATGAGCAGTTCTTC

j_gene: TRBJ1-6
d_gene: .
abundance: .
v_gene: TRBV9
CDR3aa: CASSPAGDYNSPLHF
CDR3nt: TGTGCCAGCAGCCCAGCGGGGGACTATAATTCACCCCTCCACTTT

j_gene: TRBJ2-2
d_gene: TRBD2
abundance: .
v_gene: TRBV9
CDR3aa: CASSVARASGGGGELFF
CDR3nt: TGTGCCAGCAGCGTAGCTAGGGCTAGCGGCGGCGGCGGGGAGCTGTTTTTT

j_gene: TRBJ2-1
d_gene: TRBD1
abundance: .
v_gene: TRBV7-2
CDR3aa: CASSPGQGMFNEQFF
CDR3nt: TGTGCCAGCAGTCCGGGACAGGGTATGTTCAATGAGCAGTTCTTC

j_gene: TRBJ1-2
d_gene: .
abundance: .
v_gene: TRBV4-1
CDR3aa: CASSPESSGESDYGYTF
CDR3nt: TGCGCCAGCAGCCCGGAAAGTTCCGGGGAGTCTGACTATGGCTACACCTTC

j_gene: TRBJ1-2
d_gene: .
abundance: .
v_gene: TRBV7-2
CDR3aa: CASSLVTAPNYGYTF
CDR3nt: TGTGCCAGCAGCTTAGTCACAGCTCCTAACTATGGCTACACCTTC

j_gene: TRBJ2-1
d_gene: TRBD2
abundance: few
v_gene: TRBV5-5
CDR3aa: CASSIPTSGYNEQFF
CDR3nt: TGTGCCAGCAGCATACCGACTAGCGGGTACAATGAGCAGTTCTTC

j_gene: TRBJ2-7
d_gene: .
abundance: .
v_gene: TRBV7-3
CDR3aa: CASSAGRTAIPYEQYF
CDR3nt: TGTGCCAGCAGCGCGGGCCGGACAGCCATTCCCTACGAGCAGTACTTC

j_gene: TRBJ1-5
d_gene: TRBD1
abundance: .
v_gene: TRBV19
CDR3aa: CASSIEGRDRNQPQHF
CDR3nt: TGTGCCAGTAGTATAGAAGGACGGGACAGGAATCAGCCCCAGCATTTT

j_gene: TRBJ2-1
d_gene: .
abundance: .
v_gene: TRBV5-1
CDR3aa: CASSLVGGGREQFF
CDR3nt: TGCGCCAGCAGCTTGGTAGGCGGAGGGAGGGAGCAGTTCTTC

j_gene: TRBJ1-4
d_gene: .
abundance: .
v_gene: TRBV6-5
CDR3aa: CASLGGPSEKLFF
CDR3nt: TGTGCCAGCCTAGGGGGACCCAGTGAAAAACTGTTTTTT

j_gene: TRBJ1-4
d_gene: TRBD1
abundance: .
v_gene: TRBV6-5
CDR3aa: CASSYRDRDEKLFF
CDR3nt: TGTGCCAGCAGCTACCGGGACAGGGATGAAAAACTGTTTTTT

j_gene: TRBJ2-3
d_gene: .
abundance: .
v_gene: TRBV7-2
CDR3aa: CASSLSWGADTQYF
CDR3nt: TGTGCCAGCAGCCTAAGCTGGGGGGCAGATACGCAGTATTTT

j_gene: TRBJ1-5
d_gene: TRBD1
abundance: .
v_gene: TRBV29-1
CDR3aa: CSVGTGGNQPQHF
CDR3nt: TGCAGCGTGGGGACAGGGGGCAATCAGCCCCAGCATTTT

j_gene: TRBJ1-1
d_gene: .
abundance: .
v_gene: TRBV5-1
CDR3aa: CASSLVMTRMNTEAFF
CDR3nt: TGCGCCAGCAGCTTGGTCATGACACGGATGAACACTGAAGCTTTCTTT

j_gene: TRBJ2-5
d_gene: .
abundance: .
v_gene: TRBV7-8
CDR3aa: CASSLSWEETQYF
CDR3nt: TGTGCCAGCAGCTTGTCCTGGGAGGAGACCCAGTACTTC

j_gene: TRBJ2-1
d_gene: TRBD1
abundance: few
v_gene: TRBV10-3
CDR3aa: CAITTMTGGTYNEQFF
CDR3nt: TGTGCCATCACCACAATGACAGGGGGCACCTACAATGAGCAGTTCTTC

j_gene: TRBJ2-7
d_gene: TRBD1
abundance: few
v_gene: TRBV7-9
CDR3aa: CASSGDRARESSYEQYF
CDR3nt: TGTGCCAGCAGCGGGGACAGGGCGAGGGAAAGCTCCTACGAGCAGTACTTC

j_gene: TRBJ1-2
d_gene: .
abundance: few
v_gene: TRBV12-5
CDR3aa: CASASNYGYTF
CDR3nt: TGTGCTAGTGCTTCGAACTATGGCTACACCTTC

j_gene: TRBJ1-5
d_gene: .
abundance: few
v_gene: TRBV4-1
CDR3aa: CASSQLTGEFYSNQPQHF
CDR3nt: TGCGCCAGCAGCCAACTGACAGGAGAATTTTATAGCAATCAGCCCCAGCATTTT

j_gene: TRBJ1-2
d_gene: .
abundance: .
v_gene: TRBV6-5
CDR3aa: CASSYTSRQNYGYTF
CDR3nt: TGTGCCAGCAGTTACACGTCCAGACAGAACTATGGCTACACCTTC

j_gene: TRBJ2-3
d_gene: TRBD1
abundance: .
v_gene: TRBV6-5
CDR3aa: CASSFRGTSSTDTQYF
CDR3nt: TGTGCCAGCAGTTTCAGGGGGACCTCTAGCACAGATACGCAGTATTTT

j_gene: TRBJ2-4
d_gene: .
abundance: medium-sized
v_gene: TRBV5-6
CDR3aa: CASSLGMGGAKNIQYF
CDR3nt: TGTGCCAGCAGCTTGGGAATGGGGGGTGCCAAAAACATTCAGTACTTC

j_gene: TRBJ2-5
d_gene: .
abundance: medium-sized
v_gene: TRBV7-9
CDR3aa: CASSSRVAEETQYF
CDR3nt: TGTGCCAGCAGCTCCCGCGTCGCGGAAGAGACCCAGTACTTC

j_gene: TRBJ2-7
d_gene: TRBD1
abundance: .
v_gene: TRBV5-1
CDR3aa: CASRLQGSDEQYF
CDR3nt: TGCGCCAGCAGATTACAGGGGTCTGACGAGCAGTACTTC

j_gene: TRBJ1-6
d_gene: .
abundance: few
v_gene: TRBV28
CDR3aa: CASTAPTYNSPLHF
CDR3nt: TGTGCCAGCACCGCTCCAACATATAATTCACCCCTCCACTTT

j_gene: TRBJ2-6
d_gene: TRBD2
abundance: few
v_gene: TRBV6-5
CDR3aa: CASTWGGTGANVLTF
CDR3nt: TGTGCCAGCACCTGGGGGGGGACTGGGGCCAACGTCCTGACTTTC

j_gene: TRBJ2-1
d_gene: TRBD2
abundance: .
v_gene: TRBV6-4
CDR3aa: CASSDSAGEYNEQFF
CDR3nt: TGTGCCAGCAGTGACTCAGCGGGGGAGTACAATGAGCAGTTCTTC

j_gene: TRBJ2-7
d_gene: .
abundance: few
v_gene: TRBV19
CDR3aa: CASSTGDTRSEQYF
CDR3nt: TGTGCCAGTAGTACCGGGGACACCCGGTCCGAGCAGTACTTC

j_gene: TRBJ1-3
d_gene: .
abundance: .
v_gene: TRBV7-9
CDR3aa: CASSRGGFGNTIYF
CDR3nt: TGTGCCAGCAGCCGGGGAGGGTTCGGAAACACCATATATTTT

j_gene: TRBJ2-5
d_gene: TRBD1
abundance: .
v_gene: TRBV19
CDR3aa: CASTIDGTGAQETQYF
CDR3nt: TGTGCCAGTACCATTGACGGAACAGGGGCCCAAGAGACCCAGTACTTC

j_gene: TRBJ2-1
d_gene: TRBD1
abundance: .
v_gene: TRBV7-9
CDR3aa: CASSSTGANNEQFF
CDR3nt: TGTGCCAGCAGCTCGACAGGGGCAAACAATGAGCAGTTCTTC

j_gene: TRBJ2-3
d_gene: TRBD2
abundance: .
v_gene: TRBV4-2
CDR3aa: CASSQLRGGWTDTQYF
CDR3nt: TGTGCCAGCAGCCAACTGCGGGGGGGCTGGACAGATACGCAGTATTTT

j_gene: TRBJ2-7
d_gene: TRBD1
abundance: .
v_gene: TRBV4-1
CDR3aa: CASSQEGQGAREQYF
CDR3nt: TGCGCCAGCAGCCAAGAGGGACAGGGGGCAAGGGAGCAGTACTTC

j_gene: TRBJ2-1
d_gene: TRBD2
abundance: few
v_gene: TRBV9
CDR3aa: CASSVVGLAVYNEQFF
CDR3nt: TGTGCCAGCAGCGTAGTGGGACTAGCAGTCTACAATGAGCAGTTCTTC

j_gene: TRBJ2-3
d_gene: .
abundance: .
v_gene: TRBV11-2
CDR3aa: CASSLRTTDTQYF
CDR3nt: TGTGCCAGCAGCTTAAGGACTACAGATACGCAGTATTTT

j_gene: TRBJ2-7
d_gene: .
abundance: .
v_gene: TRBV7-2
CDR3aa: CASSFLGVEQYF
CDR3nt: TGTGCCAGCAGCTTTCTCGGGGTCGAGCAGTACTTC

j_gene: TRBJ2-2
d_gene: .
abundance: .
v_gene: TRBV19
CDR3aa: CASSPLYRTNTGELFF
CDR3nt: TGTGCCAGTAGTCCTTTATACAGAACGAACACCGGGGAGCTGTTTTTT

j_gene: TRBJ1-4
d_gene: TRBD1
abundance: few
v_gene: TRBV29-1
CDR3aa: CSDKGLETGNEKLFF
CDR3nt: TGCAGCGATAAGGGGTTGGAGACAGGGAATGAAAAACTGTTTTTT

j_gene: TRBJ2-7
d_gene: .
abundance: .
v_gene: TRBV11-3
CDR3aa: CASSPSGSSSEQYF
CDR3nt: TGTGCCAGCAGCCCGTCGGGGAGCAGCTCCGAGCAGTACTTC

j_gene: TRBJ2-1
d_gene: TRBD2
abundance: .
v_gene: TRBV10-1
CDR3aa: CASSTTLAGPNEQFF
CDR3nt: TGCGCCAGCAGCACAACCCTAGCGGGGCCCAATGAGCAGTTCTTC

j_gene: TRBJ2-7
d_gene: TRBD1
abundance: .
v_gene: TRBV7-3
CDR3aa: CASGQGAGSSYEQYF
CDR3nt: TGTGCCAGCGGACAGGGGGCCGGCTCCTCCTACGAGCAGTACTTC

j_gene: TRBJ1-6
d_gene: .
abundance: few
v_gene: TRBV6-5
CDR3aa: CASSYGSSYNSPLHF
CDR3nt: TGTGCCAGCAGTTACGGCAGCTCCTATAATTCACCCCTCCACTTT

j_gene: TRBJ2-3
d_gene: TRBD1
abundance: few
v_gene: TRBV5-1
CDR3aa: CASSWRQGATDTQYF
CDR3nt: TGCGCCAGCAGCTGGCGACAGGGGGCAACAGATACGCAGTATTTT